Shown below are 32 T cell receptor beta chains from a single sample sequenced in a study of blood T cell repertoires in COVID-19. Method: immunoSEQ multiplex PCR; TCRdb's copy keeps in-frame clones and lacks some. The data contain under 200,000 clones, more than 60% of them singletons. Sequenced: peripheral blood. The receptors stem from a man aged 55 to 69 with acute or convalescent COVID-19.

The rearrangement joins TRBV24-1 to TRBJ2-1, with D possibly TRBD1 on 6 matching bases. Germline V gene sequence: CDR1 KGHDR, CDR2 SFDVKD. The CDR3 loop spans 14 amino acids. The germline V and J ends were trimmed by 4 bases and 7 bases, with 13 bases remaining between them. The CDR3 here is CATSEPLQGNEQFF. In nucleotides, the CDR3 is TGTGCCACCAGTGAGCCCTTACAGGGAAATGAGCAGTTCTTC.

This clone was seen a handful of times. The chain combines TRBV7-2 with TRBJ1-4; TRBD1 might be the D (5 bases). The V gene lost 1 base and the J gene lost 7 bases, with 10 bases spanning the gap. The germline V gene encodes CDR1 SGHTA and CDR2 FQGNSA. The CDR3 covers 14 residues. CDR3 nucleotide sequence: TGTGCCAGCAGCTTAGGATCAGGGTTTGAAAAACTGTTTTTT. This translates into CASSLGSGFEKLFF.

The chain joins TRBV4-2 to TRBJ2-3; D remains unclear. The CDR3 runs to 15 residues. CDR1 is LGHNA and CDR2 is YNFKEQ in the germline V gene. V was clipped by 0 bases and J by 4 bases, with 11 bases between them. CDR3: CASSQERGWADTQYF. For the CDR3, the DNA is TGTGCCAGCAGCCAAGAACGAGGTTGGGCAGATACGCAGTATTTT.

The rearrangement joins TRBV11-1 to TRBJ2-7, with D tentatively TRBD2 (7 bases). Germline V gene sequence: CDR1 SGHAT, CDR2 FQDESV (reference sequence). This CDR3 region has 14 residues. Trimming took 0 bases from V and 5 from J, leaving 11 bases between them. DNA for the CDR3: TGTGCCAGCAGCTTAGCGGGGGGGCCCAACGAGCAGTACTTC. It encodes CASSLAGGPNEQYF.

For the CDR3, the DNA is TGTGCCAGTAGTCCGCAGGGACAGGGGGCAAGGCAGCCCCAGCATTTT. Protein: CASSPQGQGARQPQHF. The chain uses TRBV19 and TRBJ1-5, with TRBD1 identical over 12 bases. With V trimmed by 5 bases and J by 7 bases, 9 bases remained unmatched. The CDR3 length is 16 residues. The germline V gene encodes CDR1 LNHDA and CDR2 SQIVND (reference sequence).

The chain couples TRBV7-3 to TRBJ2-1; 9 bases line up with TRBD1. V dropped 5 bases and J dropped 2; count of bases not matched to a gene: 7. Germline CDR1 and CDR2: SGHTA and FQGTGA. This CDR3 contains 16 residues. The CDR3: CASSTFRTGAYNEQFF. The CDR3 region has the DNA TGTGCCAGCAGCACCTTCCGGACAGGGGCCTACAATGAGCAGTTCTTC.

The J gene is TRBJ2-1, the V gene TRBV9, with 9 nucleotides matching TRBD1. The CDR3 is 15 residues long. V dropped 0 bases and J dropped 6; count of bases not matched to a gene: 4. Germline values: CDR1 SGDLS, CDR2 YYNGEE. CDR3 coding DNA: TGTGCCAGCAGCGTAGAGGGACAGGGCCTCAATGAGCAGTTCTTC. It is translated as CASSVEGQGLNEQFF.

This rearrangement joins TRBV7-9 to TRBJ2-2; perhaps TRBD1 as D (5 bases). The CDR3 covers 16 residues. V was pared by 0 bases and J by 2 bases, with 10 bases between. Germline loops: CDR1 SEHNR, CDR2 FQNEAQ (reference sequence). CDR3 in amino acids: CASSLAQGINTGELFF. In DNA, the CDR3 is TGTGCCAGCAGCTTAGCCCAGGGTATCAACACCGGGGAGCTGTTTTTT.

This clone came up once. The J gene is TRBJ1-1, the V gene TRBV7-2; D perhaps matches TRBD1 (5 bases). V gave up 5 bases and J gave up 4 bases, with 14 bases separating them. Germline V gene sequence: CDR1 SGHTA, CDR2 FQGNSA. The CDR3 length is 14 residues. The CDR3 DNA is TGTGCCAGCAGCATACAGGTGATTGGCACTGAAGCTTTCTTT. Its protein is CASSIQVIGTEAFF.

The V and J genes are TRBV30 and TRBJ2-1; 7 nucleotides agree with TRBD1. Germline-derived CDR1 and CDR2 are GTSNPN and SVGIG (reference sequence). The V segment lost 0 bases and the J segment 8 bases; nucleotides outside the gene matches: 7. The CDR3 has 14 amino acids. CDR3 in amino acids: CAWSVQGGGDEQFF. In DNA form, the CDR3 reads TGTGCCTGGAGTGTACAAGGGGGCGGCGATGAGCAGTTCTTC.

This chain's CDR3 is CASSLMGGPGTDTQYF. CDR3 nucleotides: TGTGCCAGCAGCTTAATGGGGGGTCCCGGCACAGATACGCAGTATTTT. The chain carries TRBV7-3 and TRBJ2-3, with D perhaps matching TRBD2 (6 bases). Germline lookup yields CDR1 SGHTA and CDR2 FQGTGA. The CDR3 contains 16 residues. Trimming left V 1 base short and J 1 base short, with 12 bases between.

The chain is built from TRBV2 and TRBJ2-2; perhaps TRBD1 as D (6 bases). The V end lost 0 bases, the J end lost 7 bases, and 12 bases lay between the germline ends. Germline CDR1 is SNHLY and CDR2 is FYNNEI. CDR3 length equals 15 residues. The CDR3 region has the DNA TGTGCCAGCAGTGAAGCGGGAACAGGGTACGGGGAGCTGTTTTTT. Amino acids: CASSEAGTGYGELFF.

V usage is TRBV7-8 and J usage is TRBJ1-2; the D gene is possibly TRBD1 (5 bases). Trimming left V 4 bases short and J 4 bases short, with 16 bases between. Looked up from germline, CDR1 is SGHVS and CDR2 is FQNEAQ. The CDR3 runs 15 residues. The CDR3 protein is CASSSAGGYGYGYTF. As DNA, the CDR3 is TGTGCCAGCAGCTCTGCCGGGGGTTACGGCTATGGCTACACCTTC.

In this sample, this clone turned up many times. J is TRBJ2-1 and V is TRBV21-1; the table's D call of TRBD1 was not tested on the DNA. TRBV21-1 is labeled a pseudogene. CDR3 length: 16 amino acids. The CDR3 DNA reads TGTGCCAGTCCCCGAACGAGACAGGGGGCTTTGAATGAGCAGTTCTTC. It encodes CASPRTRQGALNEQFF.

The rearrangement joins TRBV3-1 (or the pseudogene TRBV3-2) to TRBJ1-1, with 7 bases fitting TRBD1. The CDR3 loop spans 14 amino acids. The junction had 1 base not matched to a gene; V was cut back by 2 bases and J by 1 base. Per germline, CDR1 LGHDT and CDR2 YNNKEL (reference sequence). This chain's CDR3 is CASSQQGGNTEAFF. CDR3 coding DNA: TGTGCCAGCAGCCAACAGGGGGGGAACACTGAAGCTTTCTTT.

The rearrangement links TRBV27 to TRBJ2-2; 8 bases map to TRBD1. V was clipped by 5 bases and J by 1 base; unmatched bases: 0. This CDR3 has 14 amino acids. The germline V gene has CDR1 MNHEY and CDR2 SMNVEV (reference sequence). The DNA for the CDR3 is TGTGCCAGCAGTGGACAGGGGAACACCGGGGAGCTGTTTTTT. It encodes CASSGQGNTGELFF.

This sequence joins TRBV5-1 and TRBJ1-5; 9 nucleotides align to TRBD1. Germline V gene lookup returns CDR1 SGHRS and CDR2 YFSETQ. Trimming removed 0 bases from V and 5 bases from J; junction bases left unmatched: 3. CDR3 size: 15 residues. The CDR3 loop reads CASSLGQGGDQPQHF. The CDR3 coding sequence is TGCGCCAGCAGCTTGGGACAGGGGGGCGATCAGCCCCAGCATTTT.

The CDR3 DNA reads TGTGCCAGCAGTTTCGGTCCCCTATATGGCTACACCTTC. This sequence encodes CASSFGPLYGYTF. The chain recombines TRBV6-5 with TRBJ1-2, with D unresolved. The CDR3 has 13 residues. The germline gives CDR1 MNHEY, CDR2 SVGAGI. V lost 4 bases and J lost 5, with 11 bases in between.

V is TRBV9 and J is TRBJ2-7; D is perhaps TRBD1 (5 bases). Germline CDR1 SGDLS, CDR2 YYNGEE. There are 15 residues in the CDR3. The V and J ends lost 3 bases and 0 bases respectively, with 13 bases between them. The CDR3 protein is CASSARAQSSYEQYF. As DNA, the CDR3 is TGTGCCAGCAGCGCCAGGGCCCAAAGCTCCTACGAGCAGTACTTC.

The chain has TRBV7-9 and TRBJ2-5, with D possibly matching TRBD2 (7 bases). The CDR3 is 13 amino acids. Looked up from germline, CDR1 is SEHNR and CDR2 is FQNEAQ (reference sequence). The V end was cut by 3 bases, the J end by 4 bases, with 9 bases between. CDR3 sequence: CASSFGGAETQYF. The CDR3 nucleotides are TGTGCCAGCAGCTTTGGGGGGGCAGAGACCCAGTACTTC.

This rearrangement joins TRBV6-2 or TRBV6-3 to TRBJ1-1; D ambiguous. The V end lost 6 bases, the J end lost 0 bases, and 8 bases lay between the germline ends. The germline V gene has CDR1 MNHEY and CDR2 SVGEGT. This CDR3 has 13 residues. CDR3 bases: TGTGCCAGCAGGTACGTCATGAACACTGAAGCTTTCTTT. It yields the protein CASRYVMNTEAFF.

This chain joins TRBV7-3 and TRBJ2-5, with TRBD1 matching 7 bases. The J segment lost 5 bases and the V segment lost 5 bases, leaving 8 bases of the junction unmatched. Per germline, CDR1 SGHTA and CDR2 FQGTGA. The CDR3 runs to 14 residues. The CDR3 bases are TGTGCCAGCAGCCCTAACAGGGGAATGGAGACCCAGTACTTC. This translates into CASSPNRGMETQYF. Looking up the rest from reference TRBV7-3 and TRBJ2-5 gives the full variable domain: GAGVSQTPSNKVTEKGKYVELRCDPISGHTALYWYRQSLGQGPEFLIYFQGTGAADDSGLPNDRFFAVRPEGSVSTLKIQRTERGDSAVYLCASSPNRGMETQYFGPGTRLLVL.

The chain combines TRBV4-1 with TRBJ2-1; 7 bases fit TRBD2. The germline gives CDR1 MGHRA, CDR2 YSYEKL. The V gene end was trimmed by 0 bases and the J gene end by 6 bases; junction bases not matched to a gene: 8. This CDR3 contains 16 residues. This CDR3 is CASSQDFVRGSNEQFF. CDR3 bases: TGCGCCAGCAGCCAAGATTTTGTGCGGGGGAGCAATGAGCAGTTCTTC.

This clone was seen a few times. The chain has TRBV2 and TRBJ2-3; a possible D gene is TRBD2 (5 bases). Trimming cost V 6 bases and J 0 bases, with 13 bases left between them. The CDR3 loop spans 15 amino acids. Per germline, CDR1 SNHLY and CDR2 FYNNEI. CDR3 protein: CASRSDYSSTDTQYF. CDR3 DNA sequence: TGTGCCAGCAGGTCCGACTACTCTAGCACAGATACGCAGTATTTT.

In the case of this clone: Other DNA sequences from this sample encode an identical CDR3 as well. The chain combines TRBV29-1 with TRBJ1-1; TRBD1 might be the D (6 bases). V shed 5 bases and J shed 3 bases, with 13 bases lying between them. The germline CDR1 and CDR2 sequences are SQVTM and ANQGSEA. CDR3 length equals 13 residues. The CDR3 DNA follows: TGCAGCGTTCGCAGGGGAGCGGACACTGAAGCTTTCTTT. It yields the protein CSVRRGADTEAFF.

The chain combines TRBV29-1 with TRBJ2-5; 9 bases are a match to TRBD2. CDR3 length: 15 residues. Germline V lookup: CDR1 SQVTM, CDR2 ANQGSEA. The ends lost 4 bases at V and 2 bases at J; junction bases unmatched: 8. As DNA, the CDR3 is TGCAGCGTTGGAAGGCGGGGGGGCCGACAAGAGACCCAGTACTTC. Translation: CSVGRRGGRQETQYF.

V usage is TRBV29-1 and J usage is TRBJ2-7, with D possibly TRBD1 on 5 matching bases. V lost 1 base and J lost 1, with 8 bases in between. Germline-derived CDR1 and CDR2 are SQVTM and ANQGSEA. The CDR3 spans 13 residues. Written as DNA, the CDR3 is TGCAGCGTTGAAGGTAGACAGTCCTACGAGCAGTACTTC. Translation: CSVEGRQSYEQYF.

This clone is a singleton in its sample. The chain has TRBV2 and TRBJ2-5; a weak D match, TRBD2 (6 bases). Per the germline V gene, CDR1 is SNHLY and CDR2 is FYNNEI. The CDR3 sequence is 14 residues long. Trimming removed 4 bases at V and 1 base at J, with 10 bases between. DNA for the CDR3: TGTGCCAGCAGTGTGCCTAGCGCCCAAGAGACCCAGTACTTC. Translated, it gives CASSVPSAQETQYF.

J is TRBJ2-5 and V is TRBV3-1 (or the pseudogene TRBV3-2); D may be TRBD2 (5 bases). From germline, CDR1 is LGHDT and CDR2 YNNKEL (reference sequence). This CDR3 has 17 amino acids. Between the trimmed V and J ends, which lost 1 base and 4 bases, there was a span of 19 bases. The CDR3 coding sequence is TGTGCCAGCAGCCAAGCCGGCGGGTACCAACACGGAGAGACCCAGTACTTC. Residues: CASSQAGGYQHGETQYF.

The chain is built from TRBV7-2 and TRBJ1-5, with D uncertain. The CDR3 extends over 13 amino acids. V lost 2 bases and J 2 bases, leaving 4 bases between the germline ends. Germline V gene sequence: CDR1 SGHTA, CDR2 FQGNSA. This CDR3 is CASSLSGNQPQHF. The CDR3 DNA follows: TGTGCCAGCAGCTTATCTGGCAATCAGCCCCAGCATTTT.

This chain connects TRBV7-2 to TRBJ1-4, with D hard to call. This CDR3 has 14 amino acids. Germline V gives CDR1 SGHTA, CDR2 FQGNSA. Deletions cut 5 bases from V and 0 bases from J, with 7 bases between. As DNA, the CDR3 is TGTGCCAGCAGCCCCATTGCAACTAATGAAAAACTGTTTTTT. Amino acid sequence: CASSPIATNEKLFF.

J is TRBJ2-5 and V is TRBV25-1, with 7 bases fitting TRBD2. The CDR3 length is 14 residues. The junction had 9 bases not matched to a gene; V was cut back by 6 bases and J by 5 bases. From germline, CDR1 is MGHDK and CDR2 SYGVNS. CDR3 sequence: CASSGTGGMETQYF. The CDR3 coding sequence is TGTGCCAGCAGCGGGACGGGGGGTATGGAGACCCAGTACTTC.